This TCR beta chain was sequenced in a study of blood T cells in healthy people across ages. Study findings and constraints: Older individuals had lower TCR beta diversity per million T cells (the decline was roughly linear). Compared with aged donors, long-lived donors showed fewer expanded clones, suggesting selection.

Caucasian, healthy and from Russia, the donors were aged between about 6 and 100. The use of a sample-barcoded 5' primer and a J-beta primer mix characterized a second PCR of about 7 to 12 cycles. Every individual sample yielded 3 million or more paired-end reads (each containing CDR3). MiXCR, run by TCRdb on the 5' RACE reads, gives a single entry per CDR3 protein. Of about 800,000 distinct CDR3 sequences in the sample, roughly 60% were seen once. Regarding this clonotype: The antigen is not known.

Germline V gives CDR1 DFQATT, CDR2 SNEGSKA (reference sequence). V was clipped by 0 bases and J by 2 bases, with 8 bases between them. The CDR3 is 13 residues long. Sequenced sample: blood. This TCR was recovered from a man aged 30-40 years in good health. The rearrangement joins TRBV20-1 to TRBJ2-7, with D hard to call. In nucleotides, the CDR3 is TGCAGTGCTAGAGATCTAGACACCTACGAGCAGTACTTC. Translation: CSARDLDTYEQYF.